This record concerns one T cell receptor beta chain sequence. Categorization into cohorts depended on clinical history that participants reported. Libraries were prepared by immunoSEQ multiplex PCR; TCRdb keeps only in-frame clonotypes and omits some of them. Of a few hundred thousand clones listed, 90% are singletons. The V gene's germline CDR1 is MNHEY and CDR2 SMNVEV (reference sequence). V was pared by 1 base and J by 6 bases, with 13 bases between. The CDR3 sequence is 14 residues long. This sample was included in a study of blood T cell repertoires in COVID-19. The sequence was obtained from a man aged 18 to 29 who had recovered from COVID-19. The gene calls are TRBV27 and TRBJ2-7; TRBD1 is a possible D gene (7 bases). The sequencing sample was made of PBMCs or T cells enriched from blood (not recorded which). The CDR3 bases are TGTGCCAGCAGTTTATATTCAGGGGGGCGCGAGCAGTACTTC. This gives the protein CASSLYSGGREQYF.